These 2 T cell receptor beta chains came from one sample sequenced in a study of blood T cell repertoires in COVID-19. TCRdb keeps only in-frame clones here, not all; method: immunoSEQ multiplex PCR. Of 650,000 to 800,000 clones listed, over 80% are singletons. Sequencing was performed on peripheral blood. The origin of the receptors is a woman under 30 with acute or convalescent COVID-19.

V usage is TRBV7-7 and J usage is TRBJ1-2; TRBD1 matches 8 bases. The CDR3 length is 16 residues. The ends lost 1 base at V and 8 bases at J; junction bases unmatched: 12. Germline CDR1 and CDR2: SSHAT and FNYEAQ (reference sequence). CDR3 sequence (DNA): TGTGCCAGCAGCTTAGTTCGGGGACAGGAATGCGGGGGCTACACCTTC. This sequence encodes CASSLVRGQECGGYTF.

The CDR3 region is CASSPTSGNTDTQYF. CDR3 coding DNA: TGCGCCAGCAGCCCAACTAGCGGAAACACAGATACGCAGTATTTT. V is TRBV4-1 and J is TRBJ2-3, with 8 bases lining up with TRBD2. Germline assignment: CDR1 MGHRA and CDR2 YSYEKL. V trimming: 4 bases; J trimming: 2 bases; junction bases outside the gene matches: 5. This CDR3 comprises 15 residues.